This T cell receptor beta chain appears in the sequencing data of a study of blood T cell repertoires in COVID-19. Study as a whole: PBMCs, B-cell-depleted T cells, or T cells provided the cDNA or gDNA that made up the material.

Sequenced by immunoSEQ multiplex PCR; TCRdb stores in-frame clones only, minus some. Of approximately 65,000 clones in the sample, 70% to 90% were seen once. Germline V gene data show CDR1 as SGHDN and CDR2 as FVKESK. Trimming stripped 0 bases from V and 5 bases from J, with 11 bases between. The length of the CDR3 is 14 residues. Source material: peripheral blood. This TCR derives from a man aged 45 to 65 with acute or convalescent COVID-19. This rearrangement joins TRBV14 to TRBJ2-7; D is perhaps TRBD2 (6 bases). The CDR3 DNA sequence: TGTGCCAGCAGCCAAGATACGTGGGGGGACGAGCAGTACTTC. Translation: CASSQDTWGDEQYF.